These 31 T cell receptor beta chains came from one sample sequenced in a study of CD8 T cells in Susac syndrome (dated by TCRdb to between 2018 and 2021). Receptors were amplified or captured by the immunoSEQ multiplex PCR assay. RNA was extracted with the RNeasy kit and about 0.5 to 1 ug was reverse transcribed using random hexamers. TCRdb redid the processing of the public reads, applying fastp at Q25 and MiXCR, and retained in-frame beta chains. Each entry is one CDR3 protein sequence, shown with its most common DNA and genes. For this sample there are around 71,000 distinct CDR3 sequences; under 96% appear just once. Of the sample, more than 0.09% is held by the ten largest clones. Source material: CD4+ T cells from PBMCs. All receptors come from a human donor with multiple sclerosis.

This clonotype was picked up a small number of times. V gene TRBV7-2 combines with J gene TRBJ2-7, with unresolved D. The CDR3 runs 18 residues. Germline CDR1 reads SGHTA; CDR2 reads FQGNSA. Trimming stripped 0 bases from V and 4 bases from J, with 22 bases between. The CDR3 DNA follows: TGTGCCAGCAGCTTAGCGACGGGCAGCAGACGTTTCCCGTACGAGCAGTACTTC. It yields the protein CASSLATGSRRFPYEQYF. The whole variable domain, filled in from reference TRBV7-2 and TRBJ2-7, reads GAGVSQSPSNKVTEKGKDVELRCDPISGHTALYWYRQSLGQGLEFLIYFQGNSAPDKSGLPSDRFSAERTGGSVSTLTIQRTQQEDSAVYLCASSLATGSRRFPYEQYFGPGTRLTVT.

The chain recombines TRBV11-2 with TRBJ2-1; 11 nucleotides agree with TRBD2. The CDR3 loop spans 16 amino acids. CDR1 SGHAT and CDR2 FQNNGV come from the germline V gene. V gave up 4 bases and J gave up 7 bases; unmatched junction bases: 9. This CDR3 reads CASSSIAGGLGNEQFF. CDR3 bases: TGTGCCAGCAGCTCGATAGCGGGGGGGCTGGGGAATGAGCAGTTCTTC.

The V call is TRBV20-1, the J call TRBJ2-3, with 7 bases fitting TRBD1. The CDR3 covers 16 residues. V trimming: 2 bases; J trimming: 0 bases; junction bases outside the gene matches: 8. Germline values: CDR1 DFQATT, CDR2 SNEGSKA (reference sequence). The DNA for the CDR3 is TGCAGTGCTAGAAAAAACAGGGGCTCAAGCACAGATACGCAGTATTTT. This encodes CSARKNRGSSTDTQYF.

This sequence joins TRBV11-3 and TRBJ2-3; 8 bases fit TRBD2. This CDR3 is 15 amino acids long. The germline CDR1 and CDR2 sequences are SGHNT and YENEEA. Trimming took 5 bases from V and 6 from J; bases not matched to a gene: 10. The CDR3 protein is CASSAGLAVADTQYF. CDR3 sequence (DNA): TGTGCCAGCAGCGCCGGACTAGCCGTTGCGGATACGCAGTATTTT.

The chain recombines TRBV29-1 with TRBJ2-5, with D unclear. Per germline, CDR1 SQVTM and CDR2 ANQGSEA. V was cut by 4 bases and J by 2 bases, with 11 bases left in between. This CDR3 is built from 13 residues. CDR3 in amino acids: CSVAGGLQETQYF. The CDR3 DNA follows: TGCAGCGTTGCCGGTGGCTTGCAAGAGACCCAGTACTTC.

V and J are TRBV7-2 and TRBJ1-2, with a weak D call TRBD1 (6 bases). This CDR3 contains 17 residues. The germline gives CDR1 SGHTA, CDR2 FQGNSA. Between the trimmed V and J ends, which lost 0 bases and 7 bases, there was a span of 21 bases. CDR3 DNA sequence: TGTGCCAGCAGCTTAGCTGCAACAGGGATGGGACTTGGTGGCTACACCTTC. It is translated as CASSLAATGMGLGGYTF.

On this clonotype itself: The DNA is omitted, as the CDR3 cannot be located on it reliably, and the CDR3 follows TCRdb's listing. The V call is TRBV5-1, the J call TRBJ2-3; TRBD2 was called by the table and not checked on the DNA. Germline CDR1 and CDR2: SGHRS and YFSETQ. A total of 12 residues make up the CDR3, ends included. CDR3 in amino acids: CASSVGPGSQYF.

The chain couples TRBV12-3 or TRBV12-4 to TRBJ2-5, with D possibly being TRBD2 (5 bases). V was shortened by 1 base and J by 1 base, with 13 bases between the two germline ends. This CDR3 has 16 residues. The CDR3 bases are TGTGCCAGCAGTTTAGGATACCGGGGATCCCAAGAGACCCAGTACTTC. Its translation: CASSLGYRGSQETQYF.

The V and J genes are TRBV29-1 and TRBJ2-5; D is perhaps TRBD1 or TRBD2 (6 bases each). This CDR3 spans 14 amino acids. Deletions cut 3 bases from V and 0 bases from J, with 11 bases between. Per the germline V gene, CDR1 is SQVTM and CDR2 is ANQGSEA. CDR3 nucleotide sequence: TGCAGCGTTGACGGAGGGGGGTACCAAGAGACCCAGTACTTC. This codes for CSVDGGGYQETQYF. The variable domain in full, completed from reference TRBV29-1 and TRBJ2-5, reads SAVISQKPSRDICQRGTSLTIQCQVDSQVTMMFWYRQQPGQSLTLIATANQGSEATYESGFVIDKFPISRPNLTFSTLTVSNMSPEDSSIYLCSVDGGGYQETQYFGPGTRLLVL.

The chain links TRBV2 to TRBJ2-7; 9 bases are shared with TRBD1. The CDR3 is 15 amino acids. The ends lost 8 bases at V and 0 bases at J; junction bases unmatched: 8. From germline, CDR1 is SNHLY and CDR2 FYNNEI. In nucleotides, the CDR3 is TGTGCCAGCGCAATCGGGACAGGGAGCTCCTACGAGCAGTACTTC. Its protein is CASAIGTGSSYEQYF.

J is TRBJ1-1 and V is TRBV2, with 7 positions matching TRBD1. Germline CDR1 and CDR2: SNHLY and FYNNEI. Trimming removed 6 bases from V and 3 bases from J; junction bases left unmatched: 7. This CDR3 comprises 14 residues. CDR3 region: CASRRQGGDTEAFF. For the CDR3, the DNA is TGTGCCAGCAGGAGACAGGGAGGGGACACTGAAGCTTTCTTT.

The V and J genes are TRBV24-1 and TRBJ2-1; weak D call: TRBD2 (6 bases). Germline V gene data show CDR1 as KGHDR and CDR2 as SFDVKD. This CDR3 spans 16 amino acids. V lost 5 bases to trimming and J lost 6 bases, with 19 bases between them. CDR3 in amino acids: CATSASGLLSANEQFF. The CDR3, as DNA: TGTGCCACCAGTGCCTCGGGACTCCTGTCAGCCAATGAGCAGTTCTTC.

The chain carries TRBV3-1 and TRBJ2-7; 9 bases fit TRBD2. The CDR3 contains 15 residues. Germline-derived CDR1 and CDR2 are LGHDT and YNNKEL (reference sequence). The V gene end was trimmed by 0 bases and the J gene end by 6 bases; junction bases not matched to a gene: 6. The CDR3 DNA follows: TGTGCCAGCAGCCAAGACGGCGGGGGGGACGTCGAGCAGTACTTC. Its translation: CASSQDGGGDVEQYF.

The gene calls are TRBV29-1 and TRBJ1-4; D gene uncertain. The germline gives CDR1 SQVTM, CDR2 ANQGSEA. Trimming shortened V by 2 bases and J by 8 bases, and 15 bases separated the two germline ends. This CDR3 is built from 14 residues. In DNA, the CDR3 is TGCAGCGTTGAAATCGGCGGGGTCAACGAAAAACTGTTTTTT. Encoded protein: CSVEIGGVNEKLFF.

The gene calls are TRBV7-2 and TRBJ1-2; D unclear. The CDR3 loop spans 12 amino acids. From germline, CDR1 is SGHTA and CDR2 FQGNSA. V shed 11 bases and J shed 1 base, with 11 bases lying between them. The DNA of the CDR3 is TGTGCCGCCGGCGGTTATAACTATGGCTACACCTTC. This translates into CAAGGYNYGYTF.

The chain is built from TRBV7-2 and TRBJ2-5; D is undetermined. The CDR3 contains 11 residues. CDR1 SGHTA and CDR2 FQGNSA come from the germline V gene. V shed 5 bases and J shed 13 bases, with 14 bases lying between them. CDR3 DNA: TGTGCCAGCAGCCCGATATCCCAGTTGTACTTC. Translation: CASSPISQLYF.

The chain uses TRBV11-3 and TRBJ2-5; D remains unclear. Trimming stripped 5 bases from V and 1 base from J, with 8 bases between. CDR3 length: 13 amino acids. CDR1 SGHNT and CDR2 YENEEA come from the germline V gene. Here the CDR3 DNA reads TGTGCCAGCAGCCGGTCGGGCCAAGAGACCCAGTACTTC. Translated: CASSRSGQETQYF.

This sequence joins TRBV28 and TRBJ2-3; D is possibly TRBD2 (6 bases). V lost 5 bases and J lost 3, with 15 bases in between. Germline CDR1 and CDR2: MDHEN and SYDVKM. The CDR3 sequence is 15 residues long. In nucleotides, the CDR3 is TGTGCCAGCAGTCCTGATGGTGCGGGGACAGATACGCAGTATTTT. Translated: CASSPDGAGTDTQYF.

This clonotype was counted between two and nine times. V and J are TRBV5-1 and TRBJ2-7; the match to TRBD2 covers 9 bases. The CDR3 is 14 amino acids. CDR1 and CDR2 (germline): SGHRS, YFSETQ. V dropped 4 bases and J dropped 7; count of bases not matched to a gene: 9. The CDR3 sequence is CASSPAGGLREQYF. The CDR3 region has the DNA TGCGCCAGCAGCCCTGCGGGGGGGCTGAGGGAGCAGTACTTC. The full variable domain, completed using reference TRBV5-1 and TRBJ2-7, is KAGVTQTPRYLIKTRGQQVTLSCSPISGHRSVSWYQQTPGQGLQFLFEYFSETQRNKGNFPGRFSGRQFSNSRSEMNVSTLELGDSALYLCASSPAGGLREQYFGPGTRLTVT.

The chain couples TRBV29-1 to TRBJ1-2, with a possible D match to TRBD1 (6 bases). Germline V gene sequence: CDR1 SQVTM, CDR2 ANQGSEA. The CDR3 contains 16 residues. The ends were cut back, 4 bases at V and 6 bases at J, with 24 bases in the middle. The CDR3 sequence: CSVGGVMSGSGDGYTF. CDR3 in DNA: TGCAGCGTTGGAGGGGTGATGTCAGGGTCAGGGGATGGCTACACCTTC.

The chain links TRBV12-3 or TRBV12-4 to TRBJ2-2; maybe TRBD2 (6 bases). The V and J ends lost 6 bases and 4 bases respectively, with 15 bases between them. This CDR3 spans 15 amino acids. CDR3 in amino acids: CASSPSLGGTGELFF. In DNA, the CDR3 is TGTGCCAGCAGCCCGAGTTTGGGGGGCACCGGGGAGCTGTTTTTT.

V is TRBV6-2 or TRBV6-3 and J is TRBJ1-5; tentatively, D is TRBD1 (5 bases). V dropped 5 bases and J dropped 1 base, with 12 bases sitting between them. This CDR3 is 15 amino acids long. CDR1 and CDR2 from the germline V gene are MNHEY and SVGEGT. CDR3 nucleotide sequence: TGTGCCAGCAGTAAGTGGGACCGCAGCAATCAGCCCCAGCATTTT. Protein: CASSKWDRSNQPQHF.

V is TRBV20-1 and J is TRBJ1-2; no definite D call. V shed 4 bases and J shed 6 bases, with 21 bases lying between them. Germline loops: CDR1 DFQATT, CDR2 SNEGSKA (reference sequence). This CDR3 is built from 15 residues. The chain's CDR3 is CSAIARVVSIDGYTF. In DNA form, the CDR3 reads TGCAGTGCTATCGCTCGGGTAGTCTCAATCGATGGCTACACCTTC.

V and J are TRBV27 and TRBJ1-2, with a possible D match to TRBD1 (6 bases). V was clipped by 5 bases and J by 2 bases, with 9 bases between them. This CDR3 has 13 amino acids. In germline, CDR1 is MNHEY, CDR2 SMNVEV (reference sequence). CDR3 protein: CASSRQANYGYTF. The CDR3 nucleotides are TGTGCCAGCAGTAGACAGGCAAACTATGGCTACACCTTC.

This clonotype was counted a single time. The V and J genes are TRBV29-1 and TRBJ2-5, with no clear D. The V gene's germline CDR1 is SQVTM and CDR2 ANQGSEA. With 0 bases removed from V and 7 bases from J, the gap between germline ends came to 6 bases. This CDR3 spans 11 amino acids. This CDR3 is CSVEDRGTQYF. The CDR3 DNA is TGCAGCGTTGAAGATCGAGGGACCCAGTACTTC.

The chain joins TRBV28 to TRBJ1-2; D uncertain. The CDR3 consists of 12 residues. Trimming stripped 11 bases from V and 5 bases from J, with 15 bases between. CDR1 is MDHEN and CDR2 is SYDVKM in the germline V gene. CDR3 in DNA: TGTGCCTCCAAGGCCCGGACTTATGGCTACACCTTC. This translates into CASKARTYGYTF.

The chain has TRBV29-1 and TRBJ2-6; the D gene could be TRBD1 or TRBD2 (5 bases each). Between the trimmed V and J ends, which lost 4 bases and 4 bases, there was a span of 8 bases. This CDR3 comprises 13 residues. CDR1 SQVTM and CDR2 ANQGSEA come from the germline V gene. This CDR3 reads CSVGGPGANVLTF. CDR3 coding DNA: TGCAGCGTTGGGGGACCCGGGGCCAACGTCCTGACTTTC. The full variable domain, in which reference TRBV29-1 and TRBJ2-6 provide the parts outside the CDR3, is SAVISQKPSRDICQRGTSLTIQCQVDSQVTMMFWYRQQPGQSLTLIATANQGSEATYESGFVIDKFPISRPNLTFSTLTVSNMSPEDSSIYLCSVGGPGANVLTFGAGSRLTVL.

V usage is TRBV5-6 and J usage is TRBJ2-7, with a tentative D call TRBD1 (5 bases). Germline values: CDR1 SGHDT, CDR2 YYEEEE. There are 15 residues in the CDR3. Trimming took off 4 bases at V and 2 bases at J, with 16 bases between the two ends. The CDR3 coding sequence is TGTGCCAGCAGCCAGGACCAACAGGACGCCTACGAGCAGTACTTC. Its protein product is CASSQDQQDAYEQYF.

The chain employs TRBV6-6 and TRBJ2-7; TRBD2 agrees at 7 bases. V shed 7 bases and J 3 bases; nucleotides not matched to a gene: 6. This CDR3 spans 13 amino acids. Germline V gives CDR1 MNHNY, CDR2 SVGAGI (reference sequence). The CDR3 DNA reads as TGTGCCAGCACCAGGGCGGGAGACTACGAGCAGTACTTC. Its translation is CASTRAGDYEQYF.

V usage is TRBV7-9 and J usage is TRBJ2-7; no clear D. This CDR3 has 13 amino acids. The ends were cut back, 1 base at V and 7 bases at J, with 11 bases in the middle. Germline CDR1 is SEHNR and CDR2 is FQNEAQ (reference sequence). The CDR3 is CASSLGSWGEQYF. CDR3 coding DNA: TGTGCCAGCAGCTTAGGATCCTGGGGAGAGCAGTACTTC.

In nucleotides, the CDR3 is TGTGCCTGGAGATCAGGGTTTCTGGGGTCGAGAGGAAACACCATATATTTT. Translation gives CAWRSGFLGSRGNTIYF. The chain joins TRBV30 to TRBJ1-3; possibly TRBD1 for D (5 bases). Germline V gene lookup returns CDR1 GTSNPN and CDR2 SVGIG (reference sequence). The CDR3 loop spans 17 amino acids. With 3 bases removed from V and 4 bases from J, the gap between germline ends came to 22 bases.